There are many counts of the clone carrying this T cell receptor (beta chain). No antigen is known for it. Between the trimmed V and J ends, which lost 6 bases and 6 bases, there was a span of 8 bases. The germline gives CDR1 MRHNA, CDR2 SNTAGT. The CDR3 is 11 residues long. These data come from a study of human T cells and chemical hapten exposure. TCRdb used MiXCR to reprocess the RACE reads, holding one entry per CDR3 protein. The table records under 450,000 distinct CDR3 sequences, around 6% of them present only once. Findings of the study overall: Sensitizing to DPC left TCRs with a frequency above 1 in 1000 unaltered.

The time point is: patch test 2, 6 weeks after DPC sensitization. Treatment denoted: therapeutic diphenylcyclopropenone sensitization with weekly scalp DPC. The receptor's source is a woman younger than 30 with alopecia areata. Some clones in this sample may be carry-over from other donors' samples. The chain combines TRBV6-4 with TRBJ1-2; D may be TRBD1 (5 bases). Sequences were derived from whole blood, sampled in connection with sensitization to the hapten diphenylcyclopropenone (DPC). CDR3 protein: CASSGGDGYTF. The CDR3 nucleotides are TGTGCCAGCAGCGGAGGGGATGGCTACACCTTC.